The sequence of this T cell receptor beta chain was determined in a study of shared clonotypes between healthy human individuals. CDR1 MDHEN and CDR2 SYDVKM come from the germline V gene. This CDR3 region has 12 residues. J was trimmed by 16 bases and V by 4 bases; bases with no gene match: 8. Healthy adults negative for HIV, lacking recent acute infections or vaccinations, served as donors. In unsorted samples, genomic DNA was obtained using around 100 million PBMCs. Scientists sequenced DNA from unsorted PBMC on ten immunoSEQ deep assay plates. Methods used by the authors: Owing to the provision of junction-only sequences devoid of quality scores by immunoSEQ, filtering differed. The table came from immunoSEQ multiplex PCR; TCRdb's copy has only in-frame clones and leaves some out. D and trimming were read from the DNA, whereas the V and J calls and clone size are those reported in that table. The sample records about half a million clones, roughly 80% being singletons.

Sequenced: PBMCs. The receptor was derived from a woman aged 40-49 years in good health. Some clones in this sample may be carry-over from other donors' samples. The rearrangement links TRBV28 to TRBJ2-1; 9 bases are a match to TRBD2. CDR3 protein: CASSSGGRAGFF. CDR3 bases: TGTGCCAGCAGTTCGGGCGGGAGGGCAGGTTTCTTC. The complete variable domain, with remaining parts taken from reference TRBV28 and TRBJ2-1, reads DVKVTQSSRYLVKRTGEKVFLECVQDMDHENMFWYRQDPGLGLRLIYFSYDVKMKEKGDIPEGYSVSREKKERFSLILESASTNQTSMYLCASSSGGRAGFFGPGTRLTVL.